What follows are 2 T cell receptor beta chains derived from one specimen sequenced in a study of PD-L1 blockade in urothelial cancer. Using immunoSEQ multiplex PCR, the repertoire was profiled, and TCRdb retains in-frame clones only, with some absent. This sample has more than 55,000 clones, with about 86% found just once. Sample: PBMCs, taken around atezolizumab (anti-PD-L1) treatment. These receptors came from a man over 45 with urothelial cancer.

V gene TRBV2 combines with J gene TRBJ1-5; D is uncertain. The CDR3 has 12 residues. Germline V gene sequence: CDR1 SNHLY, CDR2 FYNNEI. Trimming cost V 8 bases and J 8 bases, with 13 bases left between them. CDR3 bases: TGTGCCAGCGGGAGGGCTAGGGAGCCCCAGCATTTT. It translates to CASGRAREPQHF.

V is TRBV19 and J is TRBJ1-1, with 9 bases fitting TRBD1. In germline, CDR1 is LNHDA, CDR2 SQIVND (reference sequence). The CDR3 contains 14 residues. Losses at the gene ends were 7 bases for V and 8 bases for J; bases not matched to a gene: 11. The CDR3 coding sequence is TGTGCCAGTAAAGGACAGGGGAGAGTTTTCGAAGCTTTCTTT. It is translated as CASKGQGRVFEAFF.